The TCR beta chain under discussion was sequenced for a study of blood T cell repertoires in COVID-19. In the study overall: From the United States, Italy and Spain came samples of acute and convalescent COVID-19. Sample material is recorded as cDNA or gDNA derived from T cells, B-cell-depleted T cells, or PBMCs.

CDR1 and CDR2 (germline): GTSNPN, SVGIG (reference sequence). J gave up 1 base and V 8 bases, and 9 bases lay outside the gene matches. CDR3 size: 14 residues. Authors' methods: Reference gene primer amplification in the assay estimated nucleated cell counts. Assay used: immunoSEQ multiplex PCR; TCRdb lists only in-frame clones, some missing. V and J calls and clone size are as listed in that table; D and trimming were resolved from the DNA. The sample carries some 60,000 clones, 80% recorded once. This TCR derives from a man aged 55 to 70 with acute or convalescent COVID-19. The chain joins TRBV30 to TRBJ2-7; TRBD1 matches at 9 bases. Specimen: peripheral blood. The CDR3 is CAGLLGQGSYEQYF. CDR3 in DNA: TGTGCCGGACTTTTGGGACAGGGTTCCTACGAGCAGTACTTC.